The clone carrying this T cell receptor beta chain was recorded at least ten times. Time point noted: patch test 3, about 24 weeks after DPC sensitization. Treatment meaning: therapeutic diphenylcyclopropenone sensitization with weekly scalp DPC. The data are from a study of human T cells and chemical hapten exposure. In TCRdb, the RACE reads were re-called with MiXCR into one record per CDR3 protein. The sample lists under 75,000 distinct CDR3 sequences; around 10% were seen once. CDR1 is SNHLY, CDR2 FYNNEI, per germline. J lost 12 bases, V lost 3 bases, and 11 bases had no gene match. The length of the CDR3 is 14 residues.

The sequence derives from a woman aged 45 to 65 with alopecia areata. Some clones in this sample may be carry-over from other donors' samples. The chain is built from TRBV2 and TRBJ2-7; 10 bases line up with TRBD2. The sample in question was whole blood, obtained in connection with sensitization to the hapten diphenylcyclopropenone (DPC). The CDR3 region is CASSDYTSGAPWYF. In nucleotides, the CDR3 is TGTGCCAGCAGTGATTATACTAGCGGGGCCCCCTGGTACTTC.